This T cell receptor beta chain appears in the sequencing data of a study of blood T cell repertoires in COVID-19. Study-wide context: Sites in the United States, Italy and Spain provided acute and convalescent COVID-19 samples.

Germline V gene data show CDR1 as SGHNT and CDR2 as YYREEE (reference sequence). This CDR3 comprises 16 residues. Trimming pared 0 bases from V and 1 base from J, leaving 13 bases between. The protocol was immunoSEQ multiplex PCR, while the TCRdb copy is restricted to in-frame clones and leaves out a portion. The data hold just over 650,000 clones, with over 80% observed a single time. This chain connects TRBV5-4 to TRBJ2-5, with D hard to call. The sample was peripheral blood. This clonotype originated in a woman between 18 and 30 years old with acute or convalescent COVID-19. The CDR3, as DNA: TGTGCCAGCAGCTTGGATGGCGTGAGGAGCCAAGAGACCCAGTACTTC. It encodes CASSLDGVRSQETQYF.